This TCR beta chain comes out of a study of regulatory T cells in long-lasting Graves disease. Study summary: Positivity for TSH receptor antibodies plus over 5 years of antithyroid drugs meant persistent Graves' disease.

This clonotype occurred many times. Its antigen remains unknown. Sequencing libraries for TCR beta were prepared with iRepertoire HTBI primers and Arm-PCR of CDR3 regions. In TCRdb, the multiplex PCR reads were re-called with MiXCR into one record per CDR3 protein. The data hold 400,000 or so distinct CDR3 sequences, with about a quarter observed a single time. The CDR3 runs to 16 residues. Trimming shortened V by 6 bases and J by 13 bases, and 25 bases separated the two germline ends. Regarding time point: persistent/refractory GD, antithyroid drugs over 5 years with positive TRAb. PBMC RNA served as the TCR library source. Study findings and constraints: Patients whose Graves' disease persisted exhibited lower TCR diversity than those newly diagnosed. Gene preferences differed: TRBV28, TRBJ1-2, TRBJ2-5 in persistent cases.

The receptor was isolated from a female donor with Graves disease. This sequence joins TRBV12-3 or TRBV12-4 and TRBJ1-6, with D perhaps TRBD1 (5 bases). This material consisted of peripheral blood mononuclear cells (PBMCs), taken when the disease was refractory, from a patient treated with antithyroid drugs. This chain's CDR3 is CASSALIGDSRSPLHF. The CDR3 DNA reads TGTGCCAGCAGCGCACTAATTGGGGACTCTAGGTCTCCCCTCCACTTT.